One sample yielded the 23 T cell receptor beta chains listed below, sequenced in a study of Ad26.COV2.S vaccination and SARS-CoV-2 variants (dated by TCRdb to 2020 to 2022). Library generation was performed with the immunoSEQ multiplex PCR assay. Held by TCRdb, this immuneACCESS table contains in-frame sequences only and omits some clones. Under half of the omission traces to an unresolved V gene where checked; the cause of the rest is unknown. Counted in this sample were fewer than 900,000 clones; roughly 90% of them appeared once. The top ten hold about 1.5% of the sample. Interpreted using the paper, the treatment or condition label stands for: around 19 received Ad26.COV2.S at low or high dose, single or two shots; several received placebo; per-sample allocation not given. For vaccine and placebo recipients, repertoires were sequenced using samples collected on day 63 after the first injection.

Here the sequenced sample was peripheral blood, taken in a trial of Ad26.COV2.S vaccine versus placebo. The receptor set was obtained from a person between 18 and 60 years old who received the Ad26.COV2.S COVID-19 vaccine or a placebo.

The chain carries TRBV7-2 and TRBJ1-1, with a tentative D call TRBD1 (5 bases). CDR1 is SGHTA and CDR2 is FQGNSA in the germline V gene. The germline V and J ends were trimmed by 8 bases and 11 bases, with 21 bases remaining between them. CDR3 length: 13 residues. The CDR3 nucleotides read TGTGCCAGCGGGTCCCCGAGGGACCGGTTGGCTTTCTTT. Protein sequence: CASGSPRDRLAFF.

This chain joins TRBV6-5 and TRBJ1-5; D is undetermined. V was shortened by 6 bases and J by 2 bases, with 8 bases between the two germline ends. This CDR3 is built from 13 residues. Germline-derived CDR1 and CDR2 are MNHEY and SVGAGI. Written as DNA, the CDR3 is TGTGCCAGCAGACCAACAGGCAATCAGCCCCAGCATTTT. Protein sequence: CASRPTGNQPQHF.

The V gene is TRBV23-1, the J gene TRBJ2-4; the match to TRBD2 covers 13 bases. TRBV23-1 is filed as an ORF, its function uncertain. V lost 0 bases, J lost 0 bases, and 8 bases stayed unmatched. The CDR3 contains 20 residues. The CDR3 region has the DNA TGCGCCAGCAGTCAATCGTGCGGGACTAGCGGGATGCTAGCCAAAAACATTCAGTACTTC. This translates into CASSQSCGTSGMLAKNIQYF.

The chain has TRBV12-3 or TRBV12-4 and TRBJ1-6, with D hard to call. Trimming shortened V by 2 bases and J by 7 bases, and 3 bases separated the two germline ends. The CDR3 runs 12 residues. CDR3 in DNA: TGTGCCAGCAGTTTATGGAATTCACCCCTCCACTTT. The encoded protein is CASSLWNSPLHF.

The chain combines TRBV5-5 with TRBJ2-6; the D gene is possibly TRBD1 (6 bases). This CDR3 comprises 16 residues. Per the germline V gene, CDR1 is SGHKS and CDR2 is YYEKEE (reference sequence). The ends were cut back, 2 bases at V and 1 base at J, with 10 bases in the middle. The CDR3 nucleotides read TGTGCCAGCAGCTTTCCGACAGGATCTGGGGCCAACGTCCTGACTTTC. Translation: CASSFPTGSGANVLTF. Full variable domain (remainder filled in from reference TRBV5-5 and TRBJ2-6): DAGVTQSPTHLIKTRGQQVTLRCSPISGHKSVSWYQQVLGQGPQFIFQYYEKEERGRGNFPDRFSARQFPNYSSELNVNALLLGDSALYLCASSFPTGSGANVLTFGAGSRLTVL.

Concerning this clone itself: This sample also contains other DNA sequences that code for the same CDR3. This sequence joins TRBV7-9 and TRBJ1-6; D is undetermined. Trimming left V 2 bases short and J 7 bases short, with 6 bases between. The CDR3 extends over 13 amino acids. CDR1 and CDR2 (germline): SEHNR, FQNEAQ (reference sequence). CDR3 sequence: CASSLLGNSPLHF. CDR3 in DNA: TGTGCCAGCAGCTTACTTGGGAATTCACCCCTCCACTTT.

For this clone: This specimen includes other DNA sequences encoding the same CDR3. The chain recombines TRBV7-9 with TRBJ2-7; TRBD2 is a possible D gene (5 bases). This CDR3 spans 11 amino acids. V lost 5 bases and J 7 bases, leaving 9 bases between the germline ends. Looked up from germline, CDR1 is SEHNR and CDR2 is FQNEAQ (reference sequence). The CDR3 DNA sequence: TGTGCCAGCAGCCCTGGCGGGGAGCAGTACTTC. Translating gives CASSPGGEQYF.

This clone has just one count. The gene calls are TRBV19 and TRBJ2-7; TRBD2 is a possible D gene (6 bases). This CDR3 has 15 residues. Trimming pared 5 bases from V and 2 bases from J, leaving 16 bases between. Germline V CDR1 and CDR2: LNHDA, SQIVND (reference sequence). This CDR3 reads CASSPNTGAAYEQYF. The DNA for the CDR3 is TGTGCCAGTAGTCCCAACACGGGAGCGGCCTACGAGCAGTACTTC.

CDR3 nucleotides: TGTGCCAGCACCGACAGGGCCGGTCACACTGAAGCTTTCTTT. Its translation is CASTDRAGHTEAFF. The gene calls are TRBV5-4 and TRBJ1-1; TRBD1 agrees at 7 bases. Trimming cost V 6 bases and J 3 bases; bases outside gene matches: 8. Germline assignment: CDR1 SGHNT and CDR2 YYREEE (reference sequence). There are 14 residues in the CDR3.

The rearrangement joins TRBV18 to TRBJ2-2; unclear D gene. Germline-derived CDR1 and CDR2 are KGHSH and LQKENI. Trimming stripped 2 bases from V and 0 bases from J, with 7 bases between. The CDR3 loop spans 15 amino acids. CDR3 protein: CASSPGFANTGELFF. The CDR3 DNA reads as TGTGCCAGCTCACCAGGATTCGCGAACACCGGGGAGCTGTTTTTT.

V gene TRBV4-2 combines with J gene TRBJ2-2; 7 bases fit TRBD1. V lost 0 bases to trimming and J lost 4 bases; unmatched junction nucleotides: 5. This CDR3 contains 16 residues. Germline CDR1 is LGHNA and CDR2 is YNFKEQ. The CDR3 here is CASSQEGTEFTGELFF. The CDR3 bases are TGTGCCAGCAGCCAAGAAGGGACAGAGTTCACCGGGGAGCTGTTTTTT.

This clone was detected ten times or more. The chain has TRBV7-3 and TRBJ1-6; D is possibly TRBD1 (5 bases). The CDR3 covers 17 residues. Germline V gene lookup returns CDR1 SGHTA and CDR2 FQGTGA. With 6 bases removed from V and 7 bases from J, the gap between germline ends came to 22 bases. The CDR3 sequence: CASSRSPYGTGNSPLHF. CDR3 coding DNA: TGTGCCAGCAGTCGTTCACCCTACGGGACGGGCAATTCACCCCTCCACTTT.

The rearrangement joins TRBV15 to TRBJ1-1; D is unclear. This CDR3 comprises 12 residues. With 0 bases removed from V and 11 bases from J, the gap between germline ends came to 10 bases. The germline V gene has CDR1 LNHNV and CDR2 YYDKDF (reference sequence). CDR3 region: CATSRDRTRAFF. The CDR3 DNA is TGTGCCACCAGCAGAGATCGGACGAGGGCTTTCTTT.

In the case of this clone: The sample has other DNA sequences that encode this CDR3 too. This chain joins TRBV6-5 and TRBJ2-7, with 11 bases that match TRBD2. The CDR3 consists of 15 residues. With V trimmed by 0 bases and J by 4 bases, 2 bases remained unmatched. CDR1 and CDR2 (germline): MNHEY, SVGAGI. The CDR3 coding sequence is TGTGCCAGCAGTTACTCTTTAGCGGGAGGGTACGAGCAGTACTTC. Translating gives CASSYSLAGGYEQYF.

The chain links TRBV19 to TRBJ1-5; 8 bases fit TRBD1. The CDR3 is made up of 16 amino acids. After removal of 3 bases from V and 3 bases from J, the junction contained 7 bases not matched to a gene. CDR1 is LNHDA, CDR2 SQIVND, per germline (reference sequence). The CDR3 protein is CASSIEDRVFNQPQHF. The DNA for the CDR3 is TGTGCCAGTAGTATTGAGGACAGGGTTTTCAATCAGCCCCAGCATTTT.

The V and J genes are TRBV10-3 and TRBJ2-2; no definite D call. This CDR3 has 14 residues. V lost 3 bases to trimming and J lost 0 bases, with 5 bases between them. Looked up from germline, CDR1 is ENHRY and CDR2 is SYGVKD. As DNA, the CDR3 is TGTGCCATCAGTGAACAGCCGAACACCGGGGAGCTGTTTTTT. Translating gives CAISEQPNTGELFF.

The CDR3 DNA reads TGTGCCTGGAGTCTCGGACTGGACTATGGCTACACCTTC. This codes for CAWSLGLDYGYTF. This chain joins TRBV30 and TRBJ1-2; D is unresolved. There are 13 residues in the CDR3. V was clipped by 2 bases and J by 3 bases, with 10 bases between them. Looked up from germline, CDR1 is GTSNPN and CDR2 is SVGIG (reference sequence).

The chain uses TRBV18 and TRBJ2-7, with a possible D match to TRBD2 (6 bases). Germline V CDR1 and CDR2: KGHSH, LQKENI. The V and J ends lost 1 base and 5 bases respectively, with 18 bases between them. The CDR3 is made up of 16 amino acids. CDR3 DNA sequence: TGTGCCAGCTCACCACGAGAGCGGGCGGGAACCGACGAGCAGTACTTC. It is translated as CASSPRERAGTDEQYF.

This chain connects TRBV12-5 to TRBJ2-1; the match to TRBD1 covers 8 bases. The CDR3 sequence is 17 residues long. The J segment lost 7 bases and the V segment lost 1 base, leaving 12 bases of the junction unmatched. Looked up from germline, CDR1 is LGHNT and CDR2 is FRNRAP. The CDR3 protein is CASGLDPGTGRSNEQFF. CDR3 DNA sequence: TGTGCTAGTGGTTTGGACCCCGGGACAGGTAGGAGTAATGAGCAGTTCTTC.

This clone was seen just once. The chain is built from TRBV7-9 and TRBJ2-3; TRBD2 matches 14 bases. This CDR3 contains 16 residues. The germline gives CDR1 SEHNR, CDR2 FQNEAQ (reference sequence). Losses at the gene ends were 4 bases for V and 3 bases for J; bases not matched to a gene: 3. CDR3 protein: CASSSRLAGGTDTQYF. The CDR3 DNA reads as TGTGCCAGCAGCTCGAGACTAGCGGGAGGGACAGATACGCAGTATTTT.

This chain connects TRBV27 to TRBJ1-1, with a possible D match to TRBD1 (5 bases). The V gene's germline CDR1 is MNHEY and CDR2 SMNVEV (reference sequence). This CDR3 is built from 16 residues. Between the trimmed V and J ends, which lost 5 bases and 6 bases, there was a span of 22 bases. The CDR3 nucleotides are TGTGCCAGCAGTGGGGCCAGGACGGTGGTAATACCTGAAGCTTTCTTT. Amino acids: CASSGARTVVIPEAFF.

The rearrangement joins TRBV18 to TRBJ1-1; 8 positions agree with TRBD1. Germline V CDR1 and CDR2: KGHSH, LQKENI. The CDR3 has 14 residues. Trimming at V came to 6 bases and at J to 3 bases, leaving 6 bases not matched to a gene. In DNA form, the CDR3 reads TGTGCCAGCTCCCCGGGACAGGAATACACTGAAGCTTTCTTT. The encoded protein is CASSPGQEYTEAFF.

The V call is TRBV2, the J call TRBJ1-5; 9 bases agree with TRBD1. The CDR3 covers 15 residues. Germline V gives CDR1 SNHLY, CDR2 FYNNEI. V dropped 5 bases and J dropped 2; count of bases not matched to a gene: 4. As DNA, the CDR3 is TGTGCCAGCAGTTCCGACAGGGGGGGCAATCAGCCCCAGCATTTT. Translated, it gives CASSSDRGGNQPQHF.